Shown below are 14 T cell receptor beta chains from a single sample sequenced in a study of graft-versus-host responses after intestinal transplantation. These TCRs are of unknown antigen specificity. TCRdb's copy holds only in-frame clones and misses some; the assay was immunoSEQ multiplex PCR. The sample has around 110,000 clones, around nine tenths seen once. The sequencing used unstimulated CD4+ T cells sorted from spleen or lymph node cells, collected before intestinal transplant. Every receptor here comes from a human donor who received an intestinal transplant.

The chain is built from TRBV7-9 and TRBJ1-2; D is ambiguous. The germline V and J ends were trimmed by 2 bases and 8 bases, with 18 bases remaining between them. Germline V lookup: CDR1 SEHNR, CDR2 FQNEAQ (reference sequence). This CDR3 contains 15 residues. CDR3 DNA sequence: TGTGCCAGCAGCTTACCGACGGACTACGCAGGCGGCTACACCTTC. It encodes CASSLPTDYAGGYTF.

The chain links TRBV5-1 to TRBJ1-4, with TRBD1 identical over 10 bases. Trimming took 4 bases from V and 3 from J; bases not matched to a gene: 6. The CDR3 loop spans 16 amino acids. CDR1 SGHRS and CDR2 YFSETQ come from the germline V gene. CDR3 bases: TGCGCCAGCAGCAGGGACAGGGGCGACGCTAATGAAAAACTGTTTTTT. Translated, it gives CASSRDRGDANEKLFF.

Notes on this clone: The sample contains more than one DNA sequence encoding this CDR3. This chain uses TRBV29-1 with TRBJ1-1; D gene unclear. Germline values: CDR1 SQVTM, CDR2 ANQGSEA. The CDR3 consists of 12 residues. Trimming stripped 6 bases from V and 1 base from J, with 9 bases between. CDR3 bases: TGCAGCGTGGATCGGGGGAACACTGAAGCTTTCTTT. This gives the protein CSVDRGNTEAFF.

V and J are TRBV11-2 and TRBJ2-2; perhaps TRBD1 as D (6 bases). Trimming removed 2 bases from V and 6 bases from J, with 19 bases in between. The CDR3 sequence is 17 residues long. The germline V gene has CDR1 SGHAT and CDR2 FQNNGV. DNA for the CDR3: TGTGCCAGCAGCTTACAATCAGGGGTTGGTGGGGCCGGGGAGCTGTTTTTT. It encodes CASSLQSGVGGAGELFF.

The V and J genes are TRBV7-9 and TRBJ1-1; the D is unclear. Trimming took 1 base from V and 1 from J, leaving 13 bases between them. Germline lookup yields CDR1 SEHNR and CDR2 FQNEAQ (reference sequence). This CDR3 has 16 amino acids. The CDR3 loop reads CASSLGKRGTNTEAFF. DNA of the CDR3: TGTGCCAGCAGCTTAGGAAAGAGAGGAACGAACACTGAAGCTTTCTTT.

The gene calls are TRBV9 and TRBJ2-5, with 9 bases fitting TRBD2. This CDR3 region has 14 residues. Germline CDR1 is SGDLS and CDR2 is YYNGEE. V lost 2 bases, J lost 5 bases, and 4 bases stayed unmatched. The CDR3 here is CASSVSSGTETQYF. The CDR3 DNA reads TGTGCCAGCAGCGTTTCTAGCGGGACGGAGACCCAGTACTTC.

The chain combines TRBV2 with TRBJ1-5; D uncertain. Per the germline V gene, CDR1 is SNHLY and CDR2 is FYNNEI. V was clipped by 4 bases and J by 2 bases, with 12 bases between them. CDR3 length: 15 residues. The DNA for the CDR3 is TGTGCCAGCAGTGTAGACACCTATGGCAATCAGCCCCAGCATTTT. Its translation is CASSVDTYGNQPQHF.

The sample holds one count of this clone. The chain uses TRBV5-1 and TRBJ2-7; no clear D gene. The CDR3 spans 12 residues. Germline V lookup: CDR1 SGHRS, CDR2 YFSETQ. V dropped 3 bases and J dropped 3 bases, with 7 bases sitting between them. CDR3 nucleotides: TGCGCCAGCAGCTCGTCTTTCTACGAGCAGTACTTC. It specifies CASSSSFYEQYF.

As to this clone: Other DNA sequences in the sample encode the same CDR3. As DNA, the CDR3 is TGTGCCGGACAGGGTAAGTTCTACGAGCAGTACTTC. Amino acids: CAGQGKFYEQYF. The chain has TRBV30 and TRBJ2-7, with 8 bases aligning to TRBD1. V lost 8 bases, J lost 3 bases, and 6 bases stayed unmatched. CDR3 length equals 12 residues. Germline V CDR1 and CDR2: GTSNPN, SVGIG (reference sequence).

V gene TRBV5-1 combines with J gene TRBJ2-5; 7 bases agree with TRBD2. Germline values: CDR1 SGHRS, CDR2 YFSETQ. The CDR3 runs 17 residues. V trimming: 6 bases; J trimming: 5 bases; junction bases outside the gene matches: 19. CDR3: CASKMGLADYGWETQYF. As DNA, the CDR3 is TGCGCCAGCAAGATGGGTCTAGCGGACTATGGGTGGGAGACCCAGTACTTC.

This chain joins TRBV27 and TRBJ1-5; D not certain. V was pared by 5 bases and J by 2 bases, with 10 bases between. Germline CDR1 and CDR2: MNHEY and SMNVEV (reference sequence). The CDR3 has 14 residues. The CDR3 region has the DNA TGTGCCAGCAGTCCCGCCCGGGGCAATCAGCCCCAGCATTTT. This gives the protein CASSPARGNQPQHF.

The chain employs TRBV5-1 and TRBJ2-2; 12 bases are shared with TRBD2. The germline V gene has CDR1 SGHRS and CDR2 YFSETQ. The CDR3 length is 17 residues. J gave up 1 base and V 4 bases, and 5 bases lay outside the gene matches. The CDR3: CASSQGLAGLNTGELFF. The CDR3, as DNA: TGCGCCAGCAGCCAAGGACTAGCGGGGTTGAACACCGGGGAGCTGTTTTTT.

This clone showed up just a few times. V gene TRBV7-9 combines with J gene TRBJ1-2; D might be TRBD1 (6 bases). Trimming removed 3 bases from V and 6 bases from J, with 20 bases in between. The CDR3 covers 16 residues. In germline, CDR1 is SEHNR, CDR2 FQNEAQ (reference sequence). The chain's CDR3 is CASSFGKGQRHHGYTF. The CDR3 region has the DNA TGTGCCAGCAGCTTTGGAAAAGGACAGCGGCACCATGGCTACACCTTC. Combining the CDR3 with reference TRBV7-9 and TRBJ1-2 gives the whole variable domain DTGVSQNPRHKITKRGQNVTFRCDPISEHNRLYWYRQTLGQGPEFLTYFQNEAQLEKSRLLSDRFSAERPKGSFSTLEIQRTEQGDSAMYLCASSFGKGQRHHGYTFGSGTRLTVV.

The chain is built from TRBV11-2 and TRBJ2-3, with D possibly matching TRBD2 (6 bases). CDR1 SGHAT and CDR2 FQNNGV come from the germline V gene. V lost 5 bases and J lost 1, with 13 bases in between. The CDR3 totals 15 residues. The CDR3 region has the DNA TGTGCCAGCAGCCGGCGGGACGGTGGCACAGATACGCAGTATTTT. Its translation is CASSRRDGGTDTQYF.